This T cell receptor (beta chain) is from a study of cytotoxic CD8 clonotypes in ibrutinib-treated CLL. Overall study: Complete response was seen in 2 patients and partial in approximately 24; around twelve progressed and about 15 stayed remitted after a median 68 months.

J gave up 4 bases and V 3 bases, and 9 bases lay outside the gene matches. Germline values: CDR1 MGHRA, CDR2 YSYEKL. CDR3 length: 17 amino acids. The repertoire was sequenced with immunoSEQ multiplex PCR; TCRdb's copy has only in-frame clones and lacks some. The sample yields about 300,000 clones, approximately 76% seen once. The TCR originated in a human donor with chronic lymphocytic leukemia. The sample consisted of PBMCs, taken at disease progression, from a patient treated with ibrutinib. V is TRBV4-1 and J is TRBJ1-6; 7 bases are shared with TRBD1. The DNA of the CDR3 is TGCGCCAGCAGCCATGTTACCGGACAGGTTTATAATTCACCCCTCCACTTT. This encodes CASSHVTGQVYNSPLHF.